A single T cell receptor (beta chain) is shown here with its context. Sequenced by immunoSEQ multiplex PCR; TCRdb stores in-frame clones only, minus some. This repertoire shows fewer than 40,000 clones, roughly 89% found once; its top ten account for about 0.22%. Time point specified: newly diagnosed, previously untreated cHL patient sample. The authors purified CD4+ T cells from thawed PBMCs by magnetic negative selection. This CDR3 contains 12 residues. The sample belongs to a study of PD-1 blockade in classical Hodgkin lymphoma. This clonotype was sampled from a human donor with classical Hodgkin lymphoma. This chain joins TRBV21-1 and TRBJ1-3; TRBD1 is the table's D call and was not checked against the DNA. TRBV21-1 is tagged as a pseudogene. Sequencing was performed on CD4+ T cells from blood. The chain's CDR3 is CASSPSGNTIYF. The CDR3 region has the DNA TGTGCCAGCAGCCCATCTGGAAACACCATATATTTT.